Listed below are T cell receptor beta chains from one sample, sequenced in a study of CD8+CD57+ T cells in acquired aplastic anemia. MiXCR, applied by TCRdb to the reads, yields one record per CDR3 protein. The top ten clones hold 3.2% of a sample with under 200,000 distinct CDR3 sequences, over 40% of them seen once. Sequenced material: sorted CD4+, CD8+, or CD8+CD57+ T cells (not recorded which) from PBMCs. Source of these receptors: a human donor with aplastic anemia. The CDR3 runs from the conserved cysteine through the conserved F or W. The D gene is left open where the match is weak. Not all rows give a size; the values are once, few, many and, for expanded clones, a class.

J gene: TRBJ1-2
D gene: TRBD1
clone size: many
CDR3 length: 13
V gene: TRBV20-1
CDR3 DNA: TGCAGTGCCGGGACAGGGAGGGGGTATGGCTACACCTTC
CDR3 protein: CSAGTGRGYGYTF

J gene: TRBJ2-2
D gene: TRBD1
clone size: few
CDR3 length: 17
V gene: TRBV18
CDR3 DNA: TGTGCCAGCTCACCCGTCCCCGGGACAGGGAACACCGGGGAGCTGTTTTTT
CDR3 protein: CASSPVPGTGNTGELFF

J gene: TRBJ1-1
D gene: TRBD1
clone size: NA
CDR3 length: 15
V gene: TRBV6-7
CDR3 DNA: TGTGCCAGACCACCGGGACAGTGGGCTAACACTGAAGCTTTCTTT
CDR3 protein: CARPPGQWANTEAFF

J gene: TRBJ1-2
D gene: NA
clone size: few
CDR3 length: 16
V gene: TRBV9
CDR3 DNA: TGTGCCAGCAGCTCCCCGTCCCTAAAAGTTACCTATGGCTACACCTTC
CDR3 protein: CASSSPSLKVTYGYTF

J gene: TRBJ2-7
D gene: TRBD2
clone size: many
CDR3 length: 13
V gene: TRBV20-1
CDR3 DNA: TGCAGTGCTAGGAAAGCGGGGGTCTACGAGCAGTACTTC
CDR3 protein: CSARKAGVYEQYF

J gene: TRBJ1-1
D gene: NA
clone size: few
CDR3 length: 14
V gene: TRBV6-1
CDR3 DNA: TGTGCCAGCCTTGGTGGCCTTTTGAACACTGAAGCTTTCTTT
CDR3 protein: CASLGGLLNTEAFF

J gene: TRBJ2-4
D gene: TRBD2
clone size: NA
CDR3 length: 13
V gene: TRBV14
CDR3 DNA: TGTGCCAGCAGCACTAGCGGGGGGCACATTCAGTACTTC
CDR3 protein: CASSTSGGHIQYF

J gene: TRBJ2-2
D gene: TRBD1
clone size: many
CDR3 length: 15
V gene: TRBV4-2
CDR3 DNA: TGTGCCAGCAGCCTTCATCGCAGGGGGACCGGGGAGCTGTTTTTT
CDR3 protein: CASSLHRRGTGELFF

J gene: TRBJ1-1
D gene: NA
clone size: few
CDR3 length: 13
V gene: TRBV28
CDR3 DNA: TGTGCCACCCTGAAATGGGAGCCCACTGAAGCTTTCTTT
CDR3 protein: CATLKWEPTEAFF

J gene: TRBJ1-2
D gene: TRBD1
clone size: many
CDR3 length: 16
V gene: TRBV20-1
CDR3 DNA: TGCAGTGCTAGAGGAGAGGACAGGGGCGTATATGGTGGCTACACCTTC
CDR3 protein: CSARGEDRGVYGGYTF

J gene: TRBJ2-2
D gene: NA
clone size: NA
CDR3 length: 16
V gene: TRBV4-3
CDR3 DNA: TGCGCCAGCAGCCAAGATTTCGGATTTAACACCGGGGAGCTGTTTTTT
CDR3 protein: CASSQDFGFNTGELFF

J gene: TRBJ1-2
D gene: NA
clone size: NA
CDR3 length: 12
V gene: TRBV7-2
CDR3 DNA: TGTGCCAGCAGCTTGCCACCGGGGCCTGTGATCTTC
CDR3 protein: CASSLPPGPVIF

J gene: TRBJ2-7
D gene: TRBD2
clone size: once
CDR3 length: 14
V gene: TRBV15
CDR3 DNA: TGTGCCACCAGCAGAGAGCGGGGGGTGTCCGAGCAGTACTTC
CDR3 protein: CATSRERGVSEQYF

J gene: TRBJ1-2
D gene: TRBD1
clone size: medium-sized
CDR3 length: 12
V gene: TRBV24-1
CDR3 DNA: TGTGCCACCAGTGAAACAGGGGTAGGCTACACCTTC
CDR3 protein: CATSETGVGYTF

J gene: TRBJ1-2
D gene: NA
clone size: few
CDR3 length: 13
V gene: TRBV7-3
CDR3 DNA: TGTGCCAGCAGCCCCGGGACGACGGGGGGCTACACCTTC
CDR3 protein: CASSPGTTGGYTF

J gene: TRBJ1-4
D gene: NA
clone size: many
CDR3 length: 15
V gene: TRBV9
CDR3 DNA: TGTGCCAGCAGCGTAGATCCGGTAACTAATGAAAAACTGTTTTTT
CDR3 protein: CASSVDPVTNEKLFF